Listed below are T cell receptor beta chains from one sample, sequenced in a study of T cells after yellow fever vaccination. In TCRdb, the 5' RACE reads were re-called with MiXCR into one record per CDR3 protein. Of about 430,000 distinct CDR3 sequences listed, roughly a sixth are singletons. Sequencing was performed on PBMCs, taken before the yellow fever booster vaccination. The receptors shown here come from a young man who received the YFV17D yellow fever vaccine. The CDR3 runs from the conserved cysteine through the conserved F or W. D genes are given only for firm matches. Clone size is shown for a subset of rows, as once, few, many or a class of expanded clone.

clone size: few; J gene: TRBJ2-5; D gene: TRBD2; V gene: TRBV5-1; CDR3 DNA: TGCGCCAGCAGCTTGGAGGGAGCTAGCGGGGCCGAGACCCAGTACTTC; CDR3 protein: CASSLEGASGAETQYF
clone size: few; J gene: TRBJ1-2; D gene: TRBD1; V gene: TRBV5-1; CDR3 DNA: TGCGCCAGCAGGACAGGGGAAAAGAGGGGCTACACCTTC; CDR3 protein: CASRTGEKRGYTF
clone size: few; J gene: TRBJ1-2; D gene: -; V gene: TRBV7-9; CDR3 DNA: TGTGCCAGCAGCTTGGGGGGGCATGGCTACACCTTC; CDR3 protein: CASSLGGHGYTF
clone size: few; J gene: TRBJ1-1; D gene: -; V gene: TRBV9; CDR3 DNA: TGTGCCAGCAGCGTAGCATCAGGGCCTGAAGCTTTCTTT; CDR3 protein: CASSVASGPEAFF
clone size: few; J gene: TRBJ1-2; D gene: -; V gene: TRBV4-1; CDR3 DNA: TGCGCCAGCAGCCGTCTCAGGGAAACTTCCTATGGCTACACCTTC; CDR3 protein: CASSRLRETSYGYTF
clone size: -; J gene: TRBJ2-1; D gene: -; V gene: TRBV4-3; CDR3 DNA: TGCGCCAGCAGCCAAGAATGGCGCTACAATGAGCAGTTCTTC; CDR3 protein: CASSQEWRYNEQFF
clone size: -; J gene: TRBJ2-5; D gene: -; V gene: TRBV29-1; CDR3 DNA: TGCAGCGTGATGCGGGGGCCCCAAGAGACCCAGTACTTC; CDR3 protein: CSVMRGPQETQYF
clone size: -; J gene: TRBJ1-1; D gene: -; V gene: TRBV20-1; CDR3 DNA: TGCAGTGCTAAGGGGCGGTTGTGGGGGGAAGCTTTCTTT; CDR3 protein: CSAKGRLWGEAFF
clone size: -; J gene: TRBJ1-5; D gene: -; V gene: TRBV6-1; CDR3 DNA: TGTGCCAGCAGTGAAGCGGGATGGGGCAATCAGCCCCAGCATTTT; CDR3 protein: CASSEAGWGNQPQHF
clone size: -; J gene: TRBJ1-6; D gene: TRBD1; V gene: TRBV15; CDR3 DNA: TGTGCCACCAGCAGTCGGACAGGGACGATTTCACCCCTCCACTTT; CDR3 protein: CATSSRTGTISPLHF
clone size: -; J gene: TRBJ1-4; D gene: -; V gene: TRBV7-2; CDR3 DNA: TGTGCCAGCAGCTCACGCGGCCGGGGGGGAAGAGAACAACTGTTTTTT; CDR3 protein: CASSSRGRGGREQLFF
clone size: few; J gene: TRBJ1-2; D gene: TRBD1; V gene: TRBV7-6; CDR3 DNA: TGTGCCAGCAGCTTACAGGGGGCGCGCGGCTACACCTTC; CDR3 protein: CASSLQGARGYTF
clone size: few; J gene: TRBJ1-1; D gene: TRBD1; V gene: TRBV20-1; CDR3 DNA: TGCAGTGCTAGAGGACAGGGTGGGTTCGACACTGAAGCTTTCTTT; CDR3 protein: CSARGQGGFDTEAFF
clone size: -; J gene: TRBJ1-2; D gene: -; V gene: TRBV12-3/TRBV12-4; CDR3 DNA: TGTGCCAGCAGCTTGACGAGGGGGTATGGCTACACCTTC; CDR3 protein: CASSLTRGYGYTF
clone size: many; J gene: TRBJ2-1; D gene: -; V gene: TRBV6-2/TRBV6-3; CDR3 DNA: TGTGCCAGCAGTGGTGCCTACAATGAGCAGTTCTTC; CDR3 protein: CASSGAYNEQFF
clone size: once; J gene: TRBJ1-1; D gene: TRBD1; V gene: TRBV20-1; CDR3 DNA: TGCAGTGCTAGAGCCCTGACAGGGGGCAAGGCTGAAGCTTTCTTT; CDR3 protein: CSARALTGGKAEAFF
clone size: once; J gene: TRBJ2-5; D gene: TRBD1; V gene: TRBV27; CDR3 DNA: TGTGCCAGCAGTCTCACAGGGGTAAAGACCCAGTACTTC; CDR3 protein: CASSLTGVKTQYF
clone size: -; J gene: TRBJ2-7; D gene: -; V gene: TRBV7-2; CDR3 DNA: TGTGCCAGCAGCTTCTTGGGACTCCAGGAGTACGAGCAGTACTTC; CDR3 protein: CASSFLGLQEYEQYF
clone size: few; J gene: TRBJ2-5; D gene: -; V gene: TRBV21-1; CDR3 DNA: TGTGCCAGCAGCCCTGCCCCAGGAGAAGAGACCCAGTACTTC; CDR3 protein: CASSPAPGEETQYF
clone size: few; J gene: TRBJ1-2; D gene: -; V gene: TRBV19; CDR3 DNA: TGTGCCAGTAGTTCCGGGGGCTCCTATGGCTACACCTTC; CDR3 protein: CASSSGGSYGYTF
clone size: few; J gene: TRBJ1-1; D gene: -; V gene: TRBV20-1; CDR3 DNA: TGCAGTGCTCCGGGTCCCAGGCCCTTCGGAACTGAAGCTTTCTTT; CDR3 protein: CSAPGPRPFGTEAFF
clone size: -; J gene: TRBJ1-3; D gene: -; V gene: TRBV20-1; CDR3 DNA: TGCAGTGCTAGAGATCCCGCAGTCTCTGGAAACACCATATATTTT; CDR3 protein: CSARDPAVSGNTIYF
clone size: many; J gene: TRBJ2-2; D gene: -; V gene: TRBV3-1; CDR3 DNA: TGTGCCAGCAGCCCTACCCCGGGCACCACCAGGAGAAGTACAAACACCGGGGAGCTGTTTTTT; CDR3 protein: CASSPTPGTTRRSTNTGELFF
clone size: few; J gene: TRBJ2-3; D gene: -; V gene: TRBV5-1; CDR3 DNA: TGCGCCAGCAGCTCCGGACAGACTCACACAGATACGCAGTATTTT; CDR3 protein: CASSSGQTHTDTQYF
clone size: -; J gene: TRBJ2-5; D gene: TRBD2; V gene: TRBV9; CDR3 DNA: TGTGCCAGCAGCGTAGTCCCGGGAGGGCAAGAGACCCAGTACTTC; CDR3 protein: CASSVVPGGQETQYF
clone size: few; J gene: TRBJ1-1; D gene: -; V gene: TRBV7-9; CDR3 DNA: TGTGCCAGCAGCGCCGAACAGGGCCTGAACACTGAAGCTTTCTTT; CDR3 protein: CASSAEQGLNTEAFF
clone size: -; J gene: TRBJ2-7; D gene: -; V gene: TRBV12-2; CDR3 DNA: TGTGCAAGTCGCTTACGCCCCCAACGGGGCGAGCAGTACTTC; CDR3 protein: CASRLRPQRGEQYF